Reported below is one T cell receptor beta chain. The data are from a study of radiation and T cells in renal cell carcinoma. The time point denotes: blood 4 weeks post-SBRT, at nephrectomy. The sample's treatment: 15 Gy SBRT to primary tumor, nephrectomy 4 weeks later. Nephrectomy followed 15 Gy stereotactic body radiation by 4 weeks. Generated by immunoSEQ multiplex PCR, the TCRdb table keeps only in-frame clones and is missing some. The data contain about 83,000 clones, 75% to 90% of them singletons. The source is a woman aged 60-75 years with renal cell carcinoma. The sequencing used blood, collected from a patient whose treatment included radiotherapy and nephrectomy.

CDR3 in amino acids: CASSFGTGAGANVLTF. CDR3 sequence (DNA): TGCGCCAGCAGCTTCGGGACAGGGGCTGGGGCCAACGTCCTGACTTTC. The V call is TRBV5-1, the J call TRBJ2-6; the match to TRBD1 covers 10 bases. The CDR3 has 16 residues. CDR1 is SGHRS, CDR2 YFSETQ, per germline. V shed 2 bases, J shed 2 bases, and the junction held 1 base outside the gene matches.